This entry is about one T cell receptor beta chain. The PCR employed 60 Vbeta primers together with 13 Jbeta primers. Sequenced by immunoSEQ multiplex PCR; TCRdb stores in-frame clones only, minus some. The sample yields about 100,000 clones, over 75% seen once. V shed 1 base and J shed 0 bases, with 9 bases lying between them. CDR1 is SGHVS, CDR2 FQNEAQ, per germline. The length of the CDR3 is 16 residues. The sample originates from a study of cytomegalovirus exposure and HLA in healthy donors. The sequenced sample consisted of PBMCs. The J gene is TRBJ1-4, the V gene TRBV7-8; a weak D match, TRBD1 (5 bases). The receptor was isolated from a man aged 55 to 70 in good health and CMV-seropositive. The CDR3 region is CASSLEGRSTNEKLFF. The DNA of the CDR3 is TGTGCCAGCAGCTTAGAGGGGCGGTCAACTAATGAAAAACTGTTTTTT.